These T cell receptor beta chains were read from a single sample in a study of CXCR3-negative and CXCR3-positive naive CD8 T cells. TCRdb reanalyzed the 5' RACE reads, giving one entry per CDR3 protein sequence and no DNA. The sample's table shows a few thousand distinct CDR3 sequences. Material for sequencing was naive CXCR3- CD8+ T cells from blood. The source is a human donor in good health. Some clones in this sample may be carry-over from other donors' samples. Each CDR3 is given with its conserved first and last residue. A clone size is listed for some rows: how often the clone was seen (once, few, many), or a class if it is expanded.

abundance: medium-sized
j_gene: TRBJ2-7
v_gene: TRBV29-1
CDR3aa: CSVESDRSYEQYF

abundance: -
j_gene: TRBJ1-6
v_gene: TRBV13
CDR3aa: CASSPPSSPPNSPLHF

abundance: -
j_gene: TRBJ1-1
v_gene: TRBV20-1
CDR3aa: CSAIERGVNTEAFF

abundance: medium-sized
j_gene: TRBJ2-1
v_gene: TRBV15
CDR3aa: CATSRDRAPGNEQFF

abundance: -
j_gene: TRBJ1-5
v_gene: TRBV6-6
CDR3aa: CASSHTRTGADNQPQHF

abundance: medium-sized
j_gene: TRBJ2-2
v_gene: TRBV20-1
CDR3aa: CSARAQTGYHTGELFF

abundance: -
j_gene: TRBJ2-3
v_gene: TRBV28
CDR3aa: CASRPPGAGDTQHF

abundance: -
j_gene: TRBJ1-1
v_gene: TRBV29-1
CDR3aa: CSVVGQGATFF

abundance: -
j_gene: TRBJ2-2
v_gene: TRBV7-8
CDR3aa: CASSLGLTNTGELFF

abundance: -
j_gene: TRBJ2-7
v_gene: TRBV12-3/TRBV12-4
CDR3aa: CAISLLGQGSYEQYF

abundance: medium-sized
j_gene: TRBJ2-1
v_gene: TRBV29-1
CDR3aa: CSVTRDSPGQFF

abundance: -
j_gene: TRBJ1-2
v_gene: TRBV30
CDR3aa: CAWTEGTNYGYTF

abundance: -
j_gene: TRBJ2-5
v_gene: TRBV29-1
CDR3aa: CSGARGETQYF

abundance: medium-sized
j_gene: TRBJ2-7
v_gene: TRBV20-1
CDR3aa: CSAISGEGPYEQYF

abundance: -
j_gene: TRBJ2-1
v_gene: TRBV14
CDR3aa: CATSPDLGTGVYNEQFF

abundance: -
j_gene: TRBJ2-3
v_gene: TRBV11-3
CDR3aa: CASSFGSGFTDTQYF

abundance: -
j_gene: TRBJ2-7
v_gene: TRBV5-1
CDR3aa: CASSLSRTTYEQYF

abundance: medium-sized
j_gene: TRBJ2-1
v_gene: TRBV29-1
CDR3aa: CSASSSYNEQFF

abundance: -
j_gene: TRBJ2-3
v_gene: TRBV2
CDR3aa: CASLGDKLPDTQYF

abundance: medium-sized
j_gene: TRBJ1-1
v_gene: TRBV29-1
CDR3aa: CSSEGGNTEAFF

abundance: -
j_gene: TRBJ2-7
v_gene: TRBV6-2/TRBV6-3
CDR3aa: CASSPPRGAGGRSYEQYF

abundance: -
j_gene: TRBJ2-1
v_gene: TRBV18
CDR3aa: CASSPRREPSAYNEQFF

abundance: medium-sized
j_gene: TRBJ2-2
v_gene: TRBV11-2
CDR3aa: CASSSQDRVAGELFF

abundance: -
j_gene: TRBJ1-1
v_gene: TRBV29-1
CDR3aa: CSTRPGTEAFF